The T cell receptor beta chain described here comes from a study of cytomegalovirus exposure and HLA in healthy donors. General study points: In vitro, a few CMV-associated chains proved specific for CMV antigens. Earlier findings revealed that most TCR beta V segments proved productive either about 90% or about 30% of the time. Judged likely to be a sequencing artifact was a cluster of highly shared sequence variants. The study carried out a later analysis of TCR beta sequences. It associated roughly 17,000 of them with specific HLA alleles at a false discovery rate of 0.05.

This CDR3 has 15 amino acids. With 6 bases removed from V and 3 bases from J, the gap between germline ends came to 15 bases. Germline-derived CDR1 and CDR2 are KGHSH and LQKENI. The primer mix had 60 Vbeta and 13 Jbeta primers. Using immunoSEQ multiplex PCR, the repertoire was profiled, and TCRdb retains in-frame clones only, with some absent. The data contain around 100,000 clones, 65% to 80% of them singletons. To note about this clone: Its antigen is still unknown.

The receptor was isolated from a woman aged 18-29 years in good health and CMV-seropositive. The gene calls are TRBV18 and TRBJ2-1; tentatively, D is TRBD2 (5 bases). The sequenced sample was PBMCs. The CDR3 protein is CASSPTLASYNEQFF. The CDR3 DNA is TGTGCCAGCTCCCCCACATTAGCGAGCTACAATGAGCAGTTCTTC.